Included here is one T cell receptor (beta chain) sequence, with context. The sample is drawn from a study of blood T cell repertoires in COVID-19. Study summary: Some COVID-19 samples were acute and others convalescent; all came from the United States, Italy and Spain. T cells, B-cell-depleted T cells, or PBMCs supplied cDNA or gDNA.

Data came from immunoSEQ multiplex PCR; TCRdb stores just in-frame clones and leaves some out. This repertoire shows about 200,000 clones, approximately 87% found once; its top ten account for approximately 6.2%. The germline V gene encodes CDR1 MGHDK and CDR2 SYGVNS. V was pared by 4 bases and J by 7 bases, with 10 bases between. The CDR3 contains 12 residues. Sequencing was carried out using peripheral blood. The TCR originated in a man aged 55-75 years who had recovered from COVID-19. V usage is TRBV25-1 and J usage is TRBJ2-5; tentative D call: TRBD2 (5 bases). The CDR3 region is CASSVNGGTQYF. The CDR3 DNA is TGTGCCAGCAGTGTGAACGGAGGGACCCAGTACTTC.